The sample holds a few counts of the clone carrying this TCR beta chain. Its antigen remains unidentified. The CDR3 consists of 17 residues. Trimming shortened V by 1 base and J by 9 bases, and 21 bases separated the two germline ends. Germline CDR1 SGHVS, CDR2 FQNEAQ. In TCRdb, the RT-PCR reads were re-called with MiXCR into one record per CDR3 protein. The sample holds roughly 570,000 distinct CDR3 sequences, 12% to 15% seen once. The data stem from a study of response to subunit inactivated influenza vaccine. General study points: The authors proposed limited new T cell recruitment per seasonal influenza vaccination.

The TCR originated in a man aged 45-65 years who received an inactivated influenza vaccine. The V and J genes are TRBV7-8 and TRBJ2-2; TRBD2 is a possible D gene (5 bases). This sample comprised PBMCs from blood, obtained approximately 12 days after vaccination. The CDR3 DNA sequence: TGTGCCAGCAGCTTAGTCGGGGTGGGAGAAAGCGTGAGGGAGCTGTTTTTT. As protein: CASSLVGVGESVRELFF.